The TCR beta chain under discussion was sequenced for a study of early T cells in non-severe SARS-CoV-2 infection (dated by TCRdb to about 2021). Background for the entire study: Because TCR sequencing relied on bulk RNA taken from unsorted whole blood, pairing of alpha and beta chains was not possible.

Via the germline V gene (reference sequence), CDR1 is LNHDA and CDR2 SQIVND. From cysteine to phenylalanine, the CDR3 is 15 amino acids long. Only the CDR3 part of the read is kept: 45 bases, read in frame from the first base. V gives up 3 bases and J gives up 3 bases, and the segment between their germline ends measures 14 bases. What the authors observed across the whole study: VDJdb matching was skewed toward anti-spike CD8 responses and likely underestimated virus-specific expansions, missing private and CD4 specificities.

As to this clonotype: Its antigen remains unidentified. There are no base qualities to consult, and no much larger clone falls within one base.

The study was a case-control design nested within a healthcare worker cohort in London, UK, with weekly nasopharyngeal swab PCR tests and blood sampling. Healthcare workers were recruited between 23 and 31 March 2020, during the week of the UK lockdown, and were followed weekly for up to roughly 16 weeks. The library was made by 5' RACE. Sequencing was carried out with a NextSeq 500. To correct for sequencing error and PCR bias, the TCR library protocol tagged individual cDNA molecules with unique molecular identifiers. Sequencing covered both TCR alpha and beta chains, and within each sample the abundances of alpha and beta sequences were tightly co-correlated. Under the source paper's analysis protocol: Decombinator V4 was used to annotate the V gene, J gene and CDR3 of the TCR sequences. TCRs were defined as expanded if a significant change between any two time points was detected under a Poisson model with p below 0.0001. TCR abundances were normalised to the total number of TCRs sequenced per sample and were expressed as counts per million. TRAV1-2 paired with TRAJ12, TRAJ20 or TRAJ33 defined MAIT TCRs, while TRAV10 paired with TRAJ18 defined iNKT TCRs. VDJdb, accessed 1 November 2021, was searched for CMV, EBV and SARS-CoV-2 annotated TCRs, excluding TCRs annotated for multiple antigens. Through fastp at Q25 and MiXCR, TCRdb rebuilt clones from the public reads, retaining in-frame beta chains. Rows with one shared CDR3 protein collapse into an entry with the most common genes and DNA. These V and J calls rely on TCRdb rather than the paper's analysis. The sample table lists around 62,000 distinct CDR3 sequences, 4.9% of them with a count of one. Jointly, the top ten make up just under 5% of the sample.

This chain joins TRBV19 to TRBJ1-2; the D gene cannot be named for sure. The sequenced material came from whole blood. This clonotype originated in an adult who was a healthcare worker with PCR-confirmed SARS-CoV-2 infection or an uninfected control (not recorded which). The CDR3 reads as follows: CASSIVKGEDYGYTF. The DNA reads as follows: TGTGCCAGTAGTATTGTGAAGGGTGAGGACTATGGCTACACCTTC. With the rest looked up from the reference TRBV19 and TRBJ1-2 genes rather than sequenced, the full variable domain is DGGITQSPKYLFRKEGQNVTLSCEQNLNHDAMYWYRQDPGQGLRLIYYSQIVNDFQKGDIAEGYSVSREKKESFPLTVTSAQKNPTAFYLCASSIVKGEDYGYTFGSGTRLTVV.